The 11 T cell receptor beta chains below come from one sample, sequenced in a study of cytomegalovirus exposure and HLA in healthy donors. The PCR made use of 60 Vbeta and 13 Jbeta primers. Only in-frame clones appear in the TCRdb table, and some are missing; sequencing was by immunoSEQ multiplex PCR. The table lists a few hundred thousand clones, around 77% of them singletons. The sample taken for sequencing was PBMCs. The origin of the receptors is a woman in her 30s in good health and CMV-seronegative.

A few counts support this clone. The V call is TRBV6-4, the J call TRBJ2-6; 9 bases agree with TRBD1. The CDR3 covers 17 residues. The junction had 7 bases not matched to a gene; V was cut back by 4 bases and J by 3 bases. Germline values: CDR1 MRHNA, CDR2 SNTAGT. CDR3 DNA: TGTGCCAGCAGTGGAACAGGGGGCGAGGATGGGGCCAACGTCCTGACTTTC. Residues: CASSGTGGEDGANVLTF.

This chain links TRBV5-1 with TRBJ1-1; 7 nucleotides agree with TRBD1. This CDR3 has 18 amino acids. CDR1 is SGHRS, CDR2 YFSETQ, per germline. Trimming removed 0 bases from V and 1 base from J; junction bases left unmatched: 12. CDR3 amino acids: CASSLAVTGFIRNTEAFF. As DNA, the CDR3 is TGCGCCAGCAGCTTGGCCGTGACAGGGTTCATCAGGAACACTGAAGCTTTCTTT. Drawing the rest from reference TRBV5-1 and TRBJ1-1, the complete variable domain is KAGVTQTPRYLIKTRGQQVTLSCSPISGHRSVSWYQQTPGQGLQFLFEYFSETQRNKGNFPGRFSGRQFSNSRSEMNVSTLELGDSALYLCASSLAVTGFIRNTEAFFGQGTRLTVV.

This clone appeared once. The chain employs TRBV11-2 and TRBJ2-6, with D perhaps matching TRBD1 (5 bases). The CDR3 is made up of 15 amino acids. V lost 3 bases, J lost 4 bases, and 10 bases lay in between. Germline CDR1 reads SGHAT; CDR2 reads FQNNGV. The CDR3: CASSFRTMGANVLTF. The CDR3 DNA follows: TGTGCCAGCAGCTTCAGGACAATGGGGGCCAACGTCCTGACTTTC.

This clone was detected once. This chain uses TRBV11-2 with TRBJ1-1; D might be TRBD1 (5 bases). Germline-derived CDR1 and CDR2 are SGHAT and FQNNGV. This CDR3 is 14 amino acids long. V was shortened by 5 bases and J by 8 bases, with 18 bases between the two germline ends. The CDR3 protein is CASSLKRPREEAFF. The CDR3 nucleotides are TGTGCCAGCAGCCTCAAACGTCCCAGGGAAGAAGCTTTCTTT.

DNA for the CDR3: TGTGCCAGCACCCCGAGGTCGGCAGATCACACTGAAGCTTTCTTT. Its protein is CASTPRSADHTEAFF. The chain employs TRBV27 and TRBJ1-1; no clear D gene. V lost 7 bases and J 3 bases, leaving 18 bases between the germline ends. CDR1 and CDR2 (germline): MNHEY, SMNVEV (reference sequence). This CDR3 is 15 amino acids long.

The chain uses TRBV28 and TRBJ1-4; TRBD1 might be the D (5 bases). Germline lookup yields CDR1 MDHEN and CDR2 SYDVKM. The CDR3 extends over 13 amino acids. V was clipped by 3 bases and J by 8 bases, with 10 bases between them. Here the CDR3 reads CASSLGGWEKLFF. CDR3 nucleotide sequence: TGTGCCAGCAGTTTGGGGGGTTGGGAAAAACTGTTTTTT.

V is TRBV19 and J is TRBJ2-4, with 7 bases matching TRBD1. Looked up from germline, CDR1 is LNHDA and CDR2 is SQIVND (reference sequence). The CDR3 is made up of 14 amino acids. With V trimmed by 5 bases and J by 6 bases, 7 bases remained unmatched. This chain's CDR3 is CASSLGGLGNIQYF. The CDR3 coding sequence is TGTGCCAGTAGTTTAGGGGGCCTTGGAAACATTCAGTACTTC.

As to this clone: A read error may account for a junction end that differs from germline. The V call is TRBV5-1, the J call TRBJ2-5, with 9 nucleotides matching TRBD1. The CDR3 is 13 amino acids. Per germline, CDR1 SGHRS and CDR2 YFSETQ. CDR3 sequence reads: CASSLWFETGGDF. The CDR3 DNA sequence: TGCGCCAGCAGCTTGTGGTTCGAGACAGGGGGGGACTTC.

This clone has a handful of counts. CDR3 sequence: CASMIRDERGNQPQHF. The CDR3 bases are TGTGCCAGCATGATCAGGGATGAGCGTGGCAATCAGCCCCAGCATTTT. The genes are TRBV28 and TRBJ1-5, with a weak D call TRBD1 (5 bases). The CDR3 extends over 16 amino acids. Germline V gives CDR1 MDHEN, CDR2 SYDVKM. Deletions cut 7 bases from V and 2 bases from J, with 18 bases between. The full variable domain, completed using reference TRBV28 and TRBJ1-5, is DVKVTQSSRYLVKRTGEKVFLECVQDMDHENMFWYRQDPGLGLRLIYFSYDVKMKEKGDIPEGYSVSREKKERFSLILESASTNQTSMYLCASMIRDERGNQPQHFGDGTRLSIL.

This clone appeared once. The CDR3 loop reads CAISSTGGEGGYTF. The CDR3 DNA is TGTGCCATCAGTTCGACAGGGGGCGAAGGAGGCTACACCTTC. The V call is TRBV10-3, the J call TRBJ1-2; 10 nucleotides align to TRBD1. The germline CDR1 and CDR2 sequences are ENHRY and SYGVKD. The V segment lost 5 bases and the J segment 8 bases; nucleotides outside the gene matches: 8. The CDR3 covers 14 residues.

This chain connects TRBV6-1 to TRBJ1-4, with a weak D call TRBD1 (5 bases). V was trimmed by 11 bases and J by 4 bases, leaving 14 bases between them. From germline, CDR1 is MNHNS and CDR2 SASEGT. This CDR3 has 13 residues. The CDR3 sequence is CAGQTEYNEKLFF. In DNA form, the CDR3 reads TGTGCCGGCCAGACAGAGTATAATGAAAAACTGTTTTTT.